Listed below are T cell receptor beta chains from one sample, sequenced in a study of Graves' ophthalmopathy and Graves' hyperthyroidism. TCRdb reprocessed the multiplex PCR reads with MiXCR, giving one entry per CDR3 protein. The profile covers 300,000 to 350,000 distinct CDR3 sequences, with roughly 16% appearing a single time and roughly an eighth taken by the ten largest. The sequencing sample was made of peripheral blood. The receptor source for this set is an adult man with Graves' ophthalmopathy. CDR3s include the opening cysteine and the closing phenylalanine or tryptophan. A D gene is named only where the DNA matches it firmly. Where a row states a size, it is once, few, many or the class of an expanded clone; other rows omit it.

clone_size	cdr3_length	v_call	j_call	d_call	cdr3_aa	cdr3_nt
.	17	TRBV11-2	TRBJ2-7	.	CASSLDGGDSSGYEQYF	TGTGCCAGCAGCTTAGACGGAGGGGACAGCTCGGGATACGAGCAGTACTTC
many	13	TRBV18	TRBJ1-3	.	CASSPGRGNTIYF	TGTGCCAGCTCACCAGGCAGGGGAAACACCATATATTTT
.	14	TRBV5-8	TRBJ1-2	.	CASSPKTGNYGYTF	TGTGCCAGCAGTCCCAAGACAGGAAACTATGGCTACACCTTC
many	14	TRBV24-1	TRBJ2-2	TRBD1	CATQDRTNTGELFF	TGTGCCACACAGGACAGGACGAACACCGGGGAGCTGTTTTTT
many	14	TRBV6-1	TRBJ1-3	.	CASSERDSGNTIYF	TGTGCCAGCAGTGAAAGGGACTCTGGAAACACCATATATTTT
many	14	TRBV7-8	TRBJ1-5	TRBD1	CASSLGRGFQPQHF	TGTGCCAGCAGCTTAGGCAGGGGGTTTCAGCCCCAGCATTTT
.	15	TRBV4-1	TRBJ2-5	TRBD2	CASSRGAGVWETQYF	TGCGCCAGCAGCAGGGGAGCGGGAGTCTGGGAGACCCAGTACTTC
many	16	TRBV5-1	TRBJ2-7	TRBD1	CASSLGWGTGTYEQYF	TGCGCCAGCAGCTTGGGTTGGGGGACAGGGACGTACGAGCAGTACTTC
many	16	TRBV6-1	TRBJ2-2	.	CASSERVSGYTGELFF	TGTGCCAGCAGTGAACGGGTTAGCGGTTACACCGGGGAGCTGTTTTTT
.	14	TRBV6-1	TRBJ2-7	.	CASTQDGGTYEQYF	TGTGCCAGCACCCAGGATGGAGGCACCTACGAGCAGTACTTC
many	14	TRBV10-3	TRBJ2-5	.	CAISEPGQQRTQYF	TGTGCCATCAGTGAGCCGGGACAACAGAGGACCCAGTACTTC
.	13	TRBV18	TRBJ1-1	.	CASSLQGGTEACF	TGTGCCAGCTCACTACAGGGTGGAACTGAAGCTTGCTTT
many	14	TRBV29-1	TRBJ1-1	.	CSVRKGVMNTEAFF	TGCAGCGTCCGTAAGGGGGTGATGAACACTGAAGCTTTCTTT
.	15	TRBV11-2	TRBJ2-5	.	CASRSLRDPKKTQYF	TGTGCCAGCAGAAGCCTCCGGGACCCCAAGAAGACCCAGTACTTC
many	13	TRBV11-2	TRBJ2-2	TRBD2	CASLAARPGELFF	TGTGCCAGCCTAGCGGCGCGCCCCGGGGAGCTGTTTTTT
many	12	TRBV30	TRBJ2-7	.	CAWSAGAGEQYF	TGTGCCTGGAGTGCGGGGGCCGGGGAGCAGTACTTC
few	15	TRBV30	TRBJ2-7	.	CAWSVRGGVSYEQYF	TGTGCCTGGAGTGTAAGGGGGGGCGTCTCCTACGAGCAGTACTTC
many	12	TRBV20-1	TRBJ1-2	TRBD1	CSARDRGPGYTF	TGCAGTGCTAGAGACAGGGGGCCTGGCTACACCTTC
few	14	TRBV12-3/TRBV12-4	TRBJ2-7	.	CASSLLTGGYEQYF	TGTGCCAGCTCCTTACTTACGGGCGGGTACGAGCAGTACTTC
.	17	TRBV9	TRBJ2-2	.	CASSGNPRHIGTGKLFF	TGTGCCAGCAGCGGCAATCCGAGACATATTGGCACCGGGAAGCTGTTTTTT
many	15	TRBV7-9	TRBJ1-1	.	CASSLAGGMNTEAFF	TGTGCCAGCAGCTTAGCTGGGGGGATGAACACTGAAGCTTTCTTT
.	14	TRBV7-2	TRBJ1-2	TRBD1	CASSIGQGAYGYTF	TGTGCCAGCAGCATTGGGCAGGGGGCGTATGGCTACACCTTC
many	15	TRBV28	TRBJ2-7	TRBD2	CASSLIGGGPSEQYF	TGTGCCAGCAGTTTAATCGGGGGAGGGCCTTCCGAGCAGTACTTC
many	15	TRBV2	TRBJ2-7	.	CASSPMNTVSYEQYF	TGTGCCAGCAGCCCTATGAATACAGTTTCCTACGAGCAGTACTTC
many	17	TRBV30	TRBJ2-2	TRBD2	CAWDTALAGGQTGELFF	TGTGCCTGGGACACCGCACTAGCGGGAGGACAAACCGGGGAGCTGTTTTTT
many	13	TRBV12-3/TRBV12-4	TRBJ1-1	.	CASSQNTRGDAFF	TGTGCCAGCAGTCAGAATACAAGGGGGGATGCTTTCTTT
.	14	TRBV7-2	TRBJ1-1	.	CASSRQAPGGEAFF	TGTGCCAGCAGCCGGCAGGCCCCCGGGGGTGAAGCTTTCTTT
.	14	TRBV12-3/TRBV12-4	TRBJ1-1	TRBD1	CASRRTGAGTEAFF	TGTGCCAGCAGACGGACAGGGGCTGGTACTGAAGCTTTCTTT
many	13	TRBV20-1	TRBJ1-1	.	CSAREQSDTEAFF	TGCAGTGCCCGTGAACAGTCGGACACTGAAGCTTTCTTT
many	14	TRBV7-8	TRBJ1-5	TRBD1	CASSVNRGGQPQHF	TGTGCCAGCAGCGTGAACAGGGGAGGTCAGCCCCAGCATTTT
many	16	TRBV10-3	TRBJ1-6	.	CAISESQGRPNSPLHF	TGTGCCATCAGTGAGTCGCAGGGACGGCCCAATTCACCCCTCCACTTT
many	15	TRBV2	TRBJ2-5	.	CASRMDASVKETQYF	TGTGCCAGCAGGATGGACGCTAGCGTGAAAGAGACCCAGTACTTC
many	14	TRBV15	TRBJ2-7	TRBD1	CATSREQGAGEQYF	TGTGCCACCAGCAGAGAACAGGGGGCGGGTGAGCAGTACTTC
many	16	TRBV11-2	TRBJ1-6	.	CASSTLAPIYNSPLHF	TGTGCCAGCAGCACTCTGGCCCCGATCTATAATTCACCCCTCCACTTT
many	15	TRBV10-3	TRBJ2-7	.	CAISLGVLKAYEQYF	TGTGCCATCAGCCTAGGTGTCCTCAAAGCATACGAGCAGTACTTC
many	14	TRBV2	TRBJ2-2	.	CASEGGLNTGELFF	TGTGCCAGCGAGGGGGGGCTCAACACCGGGGAGCTGTTTTTT
many	14	TRBV12-3/TRBV12-4	TRBJ2-3	.	CASSLGYSTDTQYF	TGTGCCAGCAGTTTGGGATATAGCACAGATACGCAGTATTTT
few	14	TRBV5-1	TRBJ1-5	TRBD1	CASSPDRGGQPQHF	TGCGCCAGCAGCCCGGACAGGGGCGGACAGCCCCAGCATTTT
.	15	TRBV6-2/TRBV6-3	TRBJ2-5	.	CASRSTESQLETQYF	TGTGCCAGCAGAAGCACGGAGTCGCAGTTGGAGACACAGTACTTC
once	17	TRBV7-2	TRBJ2-5	TRBD2	CASSLAGLAGGLETQYF	TGTGCCAGCAGCTTAGCGGGCCTAGCGGGAGGGCTAGAGACCCAGTACTTC